Given below is one T cell receptor beta chain in context. The CDR3 contains 15 residues. CDR1 is SGHKS and CDR2 is YYEKEE in the germline V gene (reference sequence). Trimming removed 0 bases from V and 0 bases from J, with 10 bases in between. TCRdb reprocessed the RT-PCR reads via MiXCR and lists one record per CDR3 protein. Here the sample spans about 680,000 distinct CDR3 sequences, approximately 15% being singletons. The clonotype was recovered from a female donor in good health, serving as a healthy control. The chain carries TRBV5-5 and TRBJ2-7; D remains unclear. Sequencing was carried out using memory CD4+ T cells from blood. The CDR3 coding sequence is TGTGCCAGCAGCTTGGGGGCCTTGAGCTCCTACGAGCAGTACTTC. This codes for CASSLGALSSYEQYF.